The 25 T cell receptor beta chains reported below all come from one sample, sequenced in a study of shared T cell receptors in the human thymus. Data came from immunoSEQ multiplex PCR; TCRdb stores just in-frame clones and leaves some out. This table holds approximately 760,000 clones, 75% to 90% found once. The data also belong to a second study, concerning human thymus T cells.

Sample: thymocytes. All receptors come from a girl under three years old with a congenital heart defect.

This clone came up once. The chain carries TRBV18 and TRBJ1-3; 7 bases are shared with TRBD1. CDR3 length: 16 amino acids. V dropped 5 bases and J dropped 4; count of bases not matched to a gene: 11. Germline CDR1 is KGHSH and CDR2 is LQKENI. The CDR3 is CASSEQTGERGNTIYF. The CDR3, as DNA: TGTGCCAGCTCAGAGCAAACAGGGGAACGGGGAAACACCATATATTTT. Full variable domain (rest looked up from reference TRBV18 and TRBJ1-3): NAGVMQNPRHLVRRRGQEARLRCSPMKGHSHVYWYRQLPEEGLKFMVYLQKENIIDESGMPKERFSAEFPKEGPSILRIQQVVRGDSAAYFCASSEQTGERGNTIYFGEGSWLTVV.

The chain has TRBV12-5 and TRBJ1-2; tentative D call: TRBD1 (5 bases). V lost 0 bases and J lost 5, with 7 bases in between. Germline V gene data show CDR1 as LGHNT and CDR2 as FRNRAP. The CDR3 runs 13 residues. CDR3 sequence: CASGLVKGYGYTF. The CDR3 DNA reads as TGTGCTAGTGGTTTGGTAAAGGGGTATGGCTACACCTTC.

The rearrangement uses TRBV2 and TRBJ2-7; TRBD2 matches at 7 bases. CDR1 is SNHLY, CDR2 FYNNEI, per germline. The CDR3 loop spans 17 amino acids. J gave up 6 bases and V 0 bases, and 14 bases lay outside the gene matches. CDR3 coding DNA: TGTGCCAGCAGTGAAGCGCTAGGGGAGGGCCTTGTCTGCGAGCAGTACTTC. The encoded protein is CASSEALGEGLVCEQYF.

The CDR3 DNA sequence: TGTGCCAGCAGTTCGGGACTAGCGGGGGCAATCTCCTACAATGAGCAGTTCTTC. This sequence encodes CASSSGLAGAISYNEQFF. This rearrangement joins TRBV27 to TRBJ2-1; 14 nucleotides match TRBD2. Germline V lookup: CDR1 MNHEY, CDR2 SMNVEV (reference sequence). This CDR3 has 18 residues. V lost 4 bases, J lost 0 bases, and 5 bases stayed unmatched.

The V and J genes are TRBV15 and TRBJ2-6, with 8 positions matching TRBD1. The ends lost 0 bases at V and 0 bases at J; junction bases unmatched: 16. Germline CDR1 and CDR2: LNHNV and YYDKDF (reference sequence). This CDR3 region has 22 residues. This chain's CDR3 is CATSREGPHLTGVYSGANVLTF. CDR3 nucleotide sequence: TGTGCCACCAGCAGAGAAGGCCCGCACTTGACAGGGGTCTACTCTGGGGCCAACGTCCTGACTTTC.

Only one count was recorded for this clone. The gene calls are TRBV28 and TRBJ1-5; the match to TRBD1 covers 12 bases. Germline values: CDR1 MDHEN, CDR2 SYDVKM. This CDR3 spans 18 amino acids. The V gene end was trimmed by 3 bases and the J gene end by 0 bases; junction bases not matched to a gene: 6. This chain's CDR3 is CASSFGGTGGGSNQPQHF. The CDR3 nucleotides are TGTGCCAGCAGTTTCGGTGGGACAGGGGGCGGTAGCAATCAGCCCCAGCATTTT.

J is TRBJ1-4 and V is TRBV4-3; 7 bases are a match to TRBD1. V lost 0 bases to trimming and J lost 12 bases; unmatched junction nucleotides: 7. The V gene's germline CDR1 is LGHNA and CDR2 YSLEER. CDR3 size: 14 residues. CDR3 sequence: CASSQDGQAKELFF. As DNA, the CDR3 is TGCGCCAGCAGCCAAGATGGACAGGCAAAGGAACTGTTTTTT.

This chain uses TRBV14 with TRBJ2-5, with 7 bases matching TRBD2. The CDR3 consists of 14 residues. The trim removed 0 bases at V and 2 bases at J, leaving 0 bases unmatched. From germline, CDR1 is SGHDN and CDR2 FVKESK. CDR3 DNA sequence: TGTGCCAGCAGCCAAGAGGGGGGGCAAGAGACCCAGTACTTC. Protein: CASSQEGGQETQYF.

The count of this clone is one. The chain links TRBV2 to TRBJ2-4; TRBD2 matches at 16 bases. V was clipped by 3 bases and J by 3 bases; unmatched bases: 8. The CDR3 is 19 residues long. In germline, CDR1 is SNHLY, CDR2 FYNNEI. The CDR3 DNA reads as TGTGCCAGCAGTGACACCGGGACTAGCGGGGGGGCTGTCAAAAACATTCAGTACTTC. This gives the protein CASSDTGTSGGAVKNIQYF.

This clone has a single count. The rearrangement links TRBV9 to TRBJ1-1; 7 bases map to TRBD1. CDR1 and CDR2 (germline): SGDLS, YYNGEE. CDR3 length: 16 residues. V was pared by 4 bases and J by 0 bases, with 9 bases of the junction left unmatched. CDR3 protein: CASSPRDRTLNTEAFF. The CDR3 bases are TGTGCCAGCAGCCCGAGGGACAGAACCCTGAACACTGAAGCTTTCTTT.

V and J are TRBV7-3 and TRBJ2-3; 10 nucleotides line up with TRBD1. V trimming: 0 bases; J trimming: 5 bases; junction bases outside the gene matches: 8. The CDR3 length is 17 residues. Germline V CDR1 and CDR2: SGHTA, FQGTGA. Written as DNA, the CDR3 is TGTGCCAGCAGCTTAACCCCAGGGGGGGACAGGGGAGATACGCAGTATTTT. It specifies CASSLTPGGDRGDTQYF.

DNA of the CDR3: TGTGCCAGCAGTGAAGGTCAGAACCAAGAGACCCAGTACTTC. Amino acids: CASSEGQNQETQYF. The V call is TRBV6-1, the J call TRBJ2-5; D unresolved. V shed 1 base and J shed 0 bases, with 6 bases lying between them. Germline CDR1 MNHNS, CDR2 SASEGT. This CDR3 region has 14 residues.

The chain employs TRBV6-5 and TRBJ2-1; 8 bases are a match to TRBD1. V trimming: 5 bases; J trimming: 6 bases; junction bases outside the gene matches: 6. Germline loops: CDR1 MNHEY, CDR2 SVGAGI. The CDR3 length is 14 residues. The CDR3 sequence is CASSPNDRGNEQFF. DNA for the CDR3: TGTGCCAGCAGTCCTAACGACAGGGGCAATGAGCAGTTCTTC.

The rearrangement links TRBV30 to TRBJ1-1; D not certain. Deletions cut 0 bases from V and 5 bases from J, with 22 bases between. The CDR3 is 17 residues long. CDR1 GTSNPN and CDR2 SVGIG come from the germline V gene (reference sequence). The CDR3 bases are TGTGCCTGGAGTGTCCCCGGAGGCACCTCCCCTGGGACTGAAGCTTTCTTT. The encoded protein is CAWSVPGGTSPGTEAFF.

The V and J genes are TRBV5-1 and TRBJ2-3, with TRBD2 identical over 7 bases. Germline values: CDR1 SGHRS, CDR2 YFSETQ. Germline trimming cut 1 base from V and 4 bases from J; bases unmatched to any gene: 6. The length of the CDR3 is 15 residues. This chain's CDR3 is CASSLQGGWSDTQYF. The CDR3 DNA reads TGCGCCAGCAGCTTGCAGGGAGGGTGGTCAGATACGCAGTATTTT.

A few counts support this clone. The chain combines TRBV29-1 with TRBJ1-1; D gene unclear. V gave up 7 bases and J gave up 5 bases, with 8 bases separating them. The length of the CDR3 is 10 residues. Germline CDR1 and CDR2: SQVTM and ANQGSEA. Here the CDR3 reads CSDEGTEAFF. CDR3 bases: TGCAGCGACGAGGGAACTGAAGCTTTCTTT.

The chain carries TRBV5-6 and TRBJ1-5; D not certain. The CDR3 is 15 amino acids. Trimming removed 4 bases at V and 13 bases at J, with 24 bases between. CDR1 and CDR2 from the germline V gene are SGHDT and YYEEEE. The CDR3 protein is CASSPRDARHKAQHF. In nucleotides, the CDR3 is TGTGCCAGCAGCCCCCGAGACGCCCGTCATAAAGCGCAGCATTTT.

The CDR3 DNA follows: TGTGCCAGCAGTTCCGGTTACCGTGAAGTTCGGGGTCAGCCCCAGCATTTT. Its translation is CASSSGYREVRGQPQHF. The chain is built from TRBV28 and TRBJ1-5; no clear D gene. Trimming cost V 4 bases and J 6 bases, with 22 bases left between them. The CDR3 spans 17 residues. In germline, CDR1 is MDHEN, CDR2 SYDVKM.

The chain has TRBV4-2 and TRBJ2-5, with D maybe TRBD2 (5 bases). The end of the DNA fits TRBJ2-7 better, so the J call may be wrong. The germline V gene has CDR1 LGHNA and CDR2 YNFKEQ. This CDR3 is built from 15 residues. CDR3: CASRPYGLATYEQYF. The CDR3 bases are TGTGCCAGCAGACCCTATGGACTGGCTACCTACGAGCAGTACTTC.

The V gene is TRBV5-4, the J gene TRBJ1-5, with D unclear. The CDR3 covers 18 residues. Germline CDR1 is SGHNT and CDR2 is YYREEE (reference sequence). V gave up 4 bases and J gave up 0 bases, with 20 bases separating them. The CDR3: CASSPHPHGSYSNQPQHF. The CDR3 DNA sequence: TGTGCCAGCAGCCCCCACCCGCATGGCAGTTATAGCAATCAGCCCCAGCATTTT.

This clone was counted a few times. The chain links TRBV7-6 to TRBJ1-6, with no clear D. Between the trimmed V and J ends, which lost 2 bases and 10 bases, there was a span of 18 bases. Germline CDR1 reads SGHVS; CDR2 reads FNYEAQ. This CDR3 is 16 amino acids long. Written as DNA, the CDR3 is TGTGCCAGCAGCTTATTTAACGGACGGCGGGAATCACCCCTCCACTTT. Its translation: CASSLFNGRRESPLHF.

This chain uses TRBV7-6 with TRBJ2-3, with no clear D. Germline-derived CDR1 and CDR2 are SGHVS and FNYEAQ. This CDR3 is built from 16 residues. With 0 bases removed from V and 0 bases from J, the gap between germline ends came to 10 bases. The CDR3 coding sequence is TGTGCCAGCAGCTTAGCACCCGGTAACAGCACAGATACGCAGTATTTT. It specifies CASSLAPGNSTDTQYF.

The J gene is TRBJ2-5, the V gene TRBV14; a weak D match, TRBD1 (6 bases). This CDR3 comprises 14 residues. The germline gives CDR1 SGHDN, CDR2 FVKESK. Trimming took 0 bases from V and 1 from J, leaving 6 bases between them. CDR3 loop: CASSQEQGQETQYF. As DNA, the CDR3 is TGTGCCAGCAGCCAAGAACAGGGCCAAGAGACCCAGTACTTC.

CDR3 residues: CSVELAGGEQFF. The CDR3 DNA is TGCAGCGTTGAACTAGCGGGGGGTGAGCAGTTCTTC. V usage is TRBV29-1 and J usage is TRBJ2-1; 11 bases agree with TRBD2. Germline V gene data show CDR1 as SQVTM and CDR2 as ANQGSEA. The V gene end was trimmed by 2 bases and the J gene end by 9 bases; junction bases not matched to a gene: 0. The CDR3 runs 12 residues.

This rearrangement joins TRBV28 to TRBJ2-3; TRBD2 matches at 14 bases. From germline, CDR1 is MDHEN and CDR2 SYDVKM. The CDR3 runs to 17 residues. The J segment lost 3 bases and the V segment lost 3 bases, leaving 5 bases of the junction unmatched. CDR3 amino acids: CASSFQTSGGATDTQYF. The DNA for the CDR3 is TGTGCCAGCAGTTTCCAGACTAGCGGGGGGGCAACAGATACGCAGTATTTT.